Listed below are T cell receptor beta chains from one sample, sequenced in a study of T cell responses to AZD1222 COVID-19 vaccine. The method was immunoSEQ multiplex PCR; TCRdb's version includes in-frame clones alone and lacks a portion of them. The table shows over 45,000 clones, with 70% to 90% occurring only once. Material: peripheral blood, obtained on day 0 of AZD1222 vaccination. These receptors were collected from an adult in good health. The CDR3 runs from the conserved cysteine through the conserved F or W. The order of the fields is clone size, V gene, D gene, J gene, CDR3 protein, CDR3 DNA. D genes are given only for firm matches. Clone size is shown for a subset of rows, as once, few, many or a class of expanded clone.

>.|TRBV5-1|.|TRBJ2-5
CASSHEWGLGETQYF
TGCGCCAGCAGCCACGAGTGGGGGTTAGGAGAGACCCAGTACTTC
>.|TRBV5-4|TRBD1|TRBJ1-4
CASSIQGAYEKLFF
TGTGCCAGCAGCATACAGGGGGCTTATGAAAAACTGTTTTTT
>.|TRBV27|TRBD2|TRBJ2-7
CASRGTSAGFYEQYF
TGTGCCAGCAGAGGGACTAGCGCAGGTTTCTACGAGCAGTACTTC
>.|TRBV14|.|TRBJ2-2
CASSQGWGGELFF
TGTGCCAGCAGCCAAGGTTGGGGCGGGGAGCTGTTTTTT
>.|TRBV29-1|TRBD2|TRBJ2-7
CSVVGGSEYEQYF
TGCAGCGTTGTGGGCGGGAGCGAATACGAGCAGTACTTC
>few|TRBV27|.|TRBJ2-5
CASSFGTFQTQYF
TGTGCCAGCAGTTTCGGGACATTTCAGACCCAGTACTTC
>once|TRBV5-6|.|TRBJ1-2
CASSALRNRDNTNYGYTF
TGTGCCAGCAGCGCGCTAAGGAACAGGGATAATACTAACTATGGCTACACCTTC
>.|TRBV28|.|TRBJ1-2
CASSSEQGYGYTF
TGTGCCAGCAGTTCGGAACAGGGCTATGGCTACACCTTC
>.|TRBV3-1/TRBV3-2|.|TRBJ1-1
CASSHANTEAFF
TGTGCCAGCAGCCACGCGAACACTGAAGCTTTCTTT
>.|TRBV4-2|TRBD1|TRBJ1-6
CASSQGTGIMADNSPLHF
TGTGCCAGCAGCCAGGGGACAGGGATAATGGCGGATAATTCACCCCTCCACTTT
>once|TRBV7-2|TRBD2|TRBJ2-3
CASSPGLVVDTQYF
TGTGCCAGCAGCCCGGGACTAGTGGTAGATACGCAGTATTTT
>.|TRBV2|.|TRBJ1-6
CASTGLGSPLHF
TGTGCCAGCACCGGGTTAGGTTCACCCCTCCACTTT
>.|TRBV5-1|TRBD1|TRBJ1-2
CASSWTGVLDGYTF
TGCGCCAGCAGCTGGACAGGGGTGTTGGATGGCTACACCTTC
>.|TRBV7-3|.|TRBJ2-3
CASSLLDTDTQYF
TGTGCCAGCAGCTTACTGGACACAGATACGCAGTATTTT
>.|TRBV5-6|.|TRBJ1-3
CASSFQGVKNTIYF
TGTGCCAGCAGCTTTCAGGGTGTGAAAAACACCATATATTTT
>.|TRBV5-1|TRBD2|TRBJ2-3
CASSSRLAGSTDTQYF
TGCGCCAGCAGCTCCCGACTAGCGGGGTCCACAGATACGCAGTATTTT
>.|TRBV30|TRBD1|TRBJ2-7
CAWSRGPDRATYEQYF
TGTGCCTGGAGTAGGGGGCCGGACAGGGCCACCTACGAGCAGTACTTC
>.|TRBV6-6|TRBD2|TRBJ2-1
CASSQRLAGGYNEQFF
TGTGCCAGCAGCCAAAGACTAGCGGGGGGTTACAATGAGCAGTTCTTC
>.|TRBV28|.|TRBJ1-2
CASSFKRVGGYTF
TGTGCCAGCAGTTTTAAGAGGGTAGGCGGCTACACCTTC
>.|TRBV7-2|.|TRBJ2-7
CASSYRTVTYEQYF
TGTGCCAGCAGCTACCGGACGGTTACCTACGAGCAGTACTTC
>once|TRBV10-3|.|TRBJ1-2
CAISETIYGYTF
TGTGCCATCAGTGAGACGATATATGGCTACACCTTC
>.|TRBV19|TRBD1|TRBJ1-1
CASSRQTGRTEAFF
TGTGCCAGTAGCAGGCAGACAGGGCGCACTGAAGCTTTCTTT
>.|TRBV27|.|TRBJ2-1
CASGSIATTYNEQFF
TGTGCCAGCGGATCTATCGCGACGACTTACAATGAGCAGTTCTTC
>.|TRBV20-1|.|TRBJ1-2
CSALANYGYTF
TGCAGTGCTTTAGCTAACTATGGCTACACCTTC
>.|TRBV7-9|.|TRBJ2-5
CASSPSRETQYF
TGTGCCAGCAGCCCCTCGCGGGAGACCCAGTACTTC
>once|TRBV7-8|.|TRBJ1-2
CASSFGGKTLFYGYTF
TGTGCCAGCAGCTTTGGCGGAAAAACTCTATTCTATGGCTACACCTTC
>.|TRBV4-3|.|TRBJ2-1
CASSQTLSTGAFF
TGCGCCAGCAGCCAAACCCTCTCTACCGGTGCGTTCTTC
>.|TRBV10-3|.|TRBJ2-7
CASQARSGQTSYEQYF
TGTGCCTCTCAAGCTAGGTCCGGGCAAACCTCCTACGAGCAGTACTTC
>.|TRBV2|TRBD1|TRBJ2-1
CASDRVHNEQFF
TGTGCCAGCGACAGGGTACACAATGAGCAGTTCTTC
>.|TRBV24-1|.|TRBJ1-2
CATSLAGSGGYTF
TGTGCCACCAGTCTCGCCGGGAGTGGTGGCTACACCTTC
>.|TRBV6-2/TRBV6-3|.|TRBJ2-2
CASSYRGPNTGELFF
TGTGCCAGCAGTTACAGGGGACCAAACACCGGGGAGCTGTTTTTT
>.|TRBV7-2|TRBD1|TRBJ2-2
CASSQQGARVTGELFF
TGTGCCAGCAGCCAACAGGGGGCGCGGGTCACCGGGGAGCTGTTTTTT
>.|TRBV28|.|TRBJ1-2
CASSYRARGYTF
TGTGCCAGCAGTTACAGGGCTCGTGGCTACACCTTC
>.|TRBV19|.|TRBJ2-5
CASSTDSQETQYF
TGTGCCAGTAGTACCGACAGCCAAGAGACCCAGTACTTC
>.|TRBV9|.|TRBJ2-7
CASSAGPGTTYEQYF
TGTGCCAGCAGCGCAGGACCAGGGACCACGTACGAGCAGTACTTC
>once|TRBV20-1|.|TRBJ2-2
CSASTGTGELFF
TGCAGTGCTAGTACGGGCACCGGGGAGCTGTTTTTT
>.|TRBV3-1/TRBV3-2|TRBD2|TRBJ2-7
CASSQPRAGGRPHEQYF
TGTGCCAGCAGCCAACCTAGAGCGGGAGGGAGGCCTCACGAGCAGTACTTC
>.|TRBV5-1|.|TRBJ2-6
CASSLTGSGANVLTF
TGCGCCAGCAGCTTGACAGGGTCTGGGGCCAACGTCCTGACTTTC
>.|TRBV19|.|TRBJ2-5
CASSRRGTQETQYF
TGTGCCAGTAGTAGGCGGGGGACACAAGAGACCCAGTACTTC
>.|TRBV4-2|.|TRBJ2-1
CASSLRELDSHYNEQFF
TGTGCCAGCAGCCTTAGGGAGCTGGACTCTCACTACAATGAGCAGTTCTTC
>.|TRBV27|TRBD2|TRBJ2-7
CASSPSGSSSPHEQYF
TGTGCCAGCAGTCCTAGCGGGTCGTCTTCACCTCACGAGCAGTACTTC
>once|TRBV28|.|TRBJ1-1
CASSETKGRSTEAFF
TGTGCCAGCAGTGAGACAAAAGGTCGTAGCACTGAAGCTTTCTTT
>few|TRBV29-1|TRBD1|TRBJ2-2
CSVGGQGVGTGELFF
TGCAGCGTTGGGGGCCAGGGGGTAGGCACCGGGGAGCTGTTTTTT
>medium-sized|TRBV10-2|.|TRBJ2-7
CASSDLYEQYF
TGCGCCAGCAGTGACCTTTACGAGCAGTACTTC
>.|TRBV6-2/TRBV6-3|.|TRBJ2-6
CASSRRSSGANVLTF
TGTGCCAGCAGTCGCAGAAGCTCTGGGGCCAACGTCCTGACTTTC
>.|TRBV6-1|.|TRBJ2-3
CASSEARGAGDTQYF
TGTGCCAGCAGTGAAGCGCGAGGGGCAGGGGATACGCAGTATTTT
>.|TRBV18|.|TRBJ1-5
CASSPQGGGDQPQHF
TGTGCCAGCTCACCACAGGGAGGAGGGGATCAGCCCCAGCATTTT
>few|TRBV27|.|TRBJ2-6
CASSLFYFRGGANVLTF
TGTGCCAGCAGTTTATTCTATTTTCGTGGCGGGGCCAACGTCCTGACTTTC
>.|TRBV7-9|TRBD1|TRBJ2-7
CASSRSSGQFYEQYF
TGTGCCAGCAGTAGGTCGTCGGGACAGTTCTACGAGCAGTACTTC
>.|TRBV7-3|TRBD1|TRBJ1-1
CASSLDSGTGGNTEAFF
TGTGCCAGCAGCCTTGACTCCGGGACAGGGGGAAACACTGAAGCTTTCTTT
>.|TRBV30|TRBD2|TRBJ2-3
CAWSVSAGGFRNTQYF
TGTGCCTGGAGTGTATCAGCGGGAGGGTTTAGAAATACGCAGTATTTT
>.|TRBV28|.|TRBJ1-2
CASSPPRVDGGYTF
TGTGCCAGCAGTCCACCCCGGGTGGACGGAGGCTACACCTTC
>.|TRBV4-3|.|TRBJ1-4
CASSYAVPPFATNEKLFF
TGCGCCAGCAGCTACGCAGTCCCACCCTTTGCAACTAATGAAAAACTGTTTTTT
>.|TRBV6-5|.|TRBJ2-7
CASSYHWGTSYEQYF
TGTGCCAGCAGTTACCACTGGGGTACCTCCTACGAGCAGTACTTC
>.|TRBV5-5|TRBD1|TRBJ2-1
CASSLGQDSYNEQFF
TGTGCCAGCAGCCTCGGACAGGACTCCTACAATGAGCAGTTCTTC
>medium-sized|TRBV9|.|TRBJ1-1
CASSVGAGGNEAFF
TGTGCCAGCAGCGTAGGAGCAGGAGGTAATGAAGCTTTCTTT
>.|TRBV27|TRBD2|TRBJ2-3
CASRLGTSWGGGTDTQYF
TGTGCCAGCAGACTTGGGACTAGCTGGGGGGGAGGCACAGATACGCAGTATTTT
>.|TRBV7-2|.|TRBJ2-7
CASSLSAGLLSYEQYF
TGTGCCAGCAGCTTAAGTGCGGGACTTTTGTCCTACGAGCAGTACTTC